This section outlines one T cell receptor beta chain sequence together with its context. The sample comes from a study of shared clonotypes between healthy human individuals. TCRdb's table, derived via immunoSEQ multiplex PCR, lists solely in-frame clones and lacks some. The profile shows under 600,000 clones, around 96% of them singletons. Germline lookup yields CDR1 MNHNY and CDR2 SVGAGI (reference sequence). Trimming removed 2 bases from V and 3 bases from J, with 8 bases in between. This CDR3 has 13 residues. The sequenced sample was naive CD4+ T cells sorted from blood. Subset described: CD45RA+ positively selected. The receptor comes from a woman in her 30s in good health. V and J are TRBV6-6 and TRBJ2-7; D unclear. CDR3 sequence (DNA): TGTGCCAGCAGTTACGCGCAGAGCTACGAGCAGTACTTC. Its protein is CASSYAQSYEQYF.